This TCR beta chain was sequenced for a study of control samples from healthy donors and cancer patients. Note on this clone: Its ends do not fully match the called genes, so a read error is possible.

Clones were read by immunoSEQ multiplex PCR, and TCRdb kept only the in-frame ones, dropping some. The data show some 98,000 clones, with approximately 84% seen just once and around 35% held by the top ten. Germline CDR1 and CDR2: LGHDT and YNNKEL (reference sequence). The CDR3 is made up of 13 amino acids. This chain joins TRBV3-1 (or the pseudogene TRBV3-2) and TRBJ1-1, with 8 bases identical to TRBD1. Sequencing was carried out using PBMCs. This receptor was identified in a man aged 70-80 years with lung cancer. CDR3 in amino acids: CASSPGTGRSRAF. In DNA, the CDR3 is TGTGCCAGCAGCCCAGGGACAGGAAGGTCTCGAGCCTTT.